This TCR beta chain was identified during a study of T cells in Graves' hyperthyroidism and ophthalmopathy. Study outcomes and limitations: Blood also carried most thyroid clonotypes expanded above 0.001.

In the case of this clonotype: Its target is unknown.

Patients aged 18 to 65 had newly diagnosed hyperthyroidism lasting under 2 months. Exclusion followed for patients with uncontrolled infection, other autoimmune disease, pregnancy or lactation. Amplified regions were TCR beta CDR3 sequences from RNA transcripts. TCR CDR3 regions were first amplified by RT-PCR with HTBI primers. Each CDR3 protein is one row after TCRdb ran MiXCR on the multiplex PCR reads. The sample lists a few hundred thousand distinct CDR3 sequences; around 42% were seen once. The sequencing input was peripheral blood or thyroid tissue (not recorded which). This receptor was obtained from a woman aged 18-29 years with Graves' hyperthyroidism.

CDR3 sequence: CSVVGGSGNTIYF. CDR3 sequence (DNA): TGCAGCGTTGTGGGGGGATCCGGAAACACCATATATTTT. The J gene is TRBJ1-3, the V gene TRBV29-1, with D perhaps matching TRBD1 (5 bases). The CDR3 loop spans 13 amino acids. Germline V gene sequence: CDR1 SQVTM, CDR2 ANQGSEA. V gave up 4 bases and J gave up 4 bases, with 11 bases separating them.